This T cell receptor (beta chain) is from a study of cytomegalovirus exposure and HLA in healthy donors. The overall study: Researchers previously reported finding some 110 million unique TCR beta sequences from roughly 170 million T cells.

Worth noting for this clone: Its specificity is not known. A read error may account for a junction end that differs from germline.

Study outcomes and limitations: The records held CMV serostatus as the only immune exposure information. With further analysis later on, most CMV-associated TCR beta chains appeared HLA-restricted.

PCR involved 60 Vbeta and 13 Jbeta primers. The table came from immunoSEQ multiplex PCR; TCRdb's copy has only in-frame clones and leaves some out. The sample has 95,000 to 150,000 clones, roughly 80% seen once. The sample comprised PBMCs. The TCR sequence derives from a woman in her 30s in good health and CMV-seropositive.

DNA of the CDR3: TGTGCCATGGGGGACGGCGGGGGACCCTCCCACGAGCAGTACTTC. As protein: CAMGDGGGPSHEQYF. The V call is TRBV10-3, the J call TRBJ2-7, with 7 positions matching TRBD2. The CDR3 spans 15 residues. Germline V CDR1 and CDR2: ENHRY, SYGVKD.